This is a list of T cell receptor beta chains from one sample in a study of early stage breast cancer tumors. Using immunoSEQ multiplex PCR, the repertoire was profiled, and TCRdb retains in-frame clones only, with some absent. This table holds roughly 4,700 clones, 64% found once. The sample comprised breast tumor tissue. The receptors here all came from a person aged 50-59 years with breast cancer. The CDR3 runs from the conserved cysteine through the conserved F or W. The order of the fields is V gene, D gene, CDR3 length, J gene, clone size, CDR3 protein, CDR3 DNA. A D gene is named only where the DNA matches it firmly. Size tells how often a clone was seen (once, few, many) or the class of an expanded clone, and some rows leave it out.

TRBV19	TRBD2	17	TRBJ2-1	NA	CASSIVGLAGVHNEQFF	TGTGCCAGTAGTATAGTAGGGCTAGCGGGAGTACATAATGAGCAGTTCTTC
TRBV6-1	NA	15	TRBJ2-5	NA	CASSTRDFTAETQYF	TGTGCCAGCAGTACCCGGGATTTCACGGCGGAGACCCAGTACTTC
TRBV7-2	TRBD2	15	TRBJ2-5	once	CASSTIAGNQETQYF	TGTGCCAGCAGCACGATAGCGGGGAACCAAGAGACCCAGTACTTC
TRBV5-8	NA	17	TRBJ2-5	NA	CASSRGRTELLGETQYF	TGTGCCAGCAGCAGGGGCAGGACAGAACTCCTGGGAGAGACCCAGTACTTC
TRBV28	TRBD1	15	TRBJ1-5	once	CASSTTGQGIQPQHF	TGTGCCAGCAGTACAACGGGACAGGGGATTCAGCCCCAGCATTTT
TRBV5-1	TRBD1	17	TRBJ2-7	NA	CASNRGGQGLLSYEQYF	TGCGCCAGCAACCGGGGGGGACAGGGGTTACTATCCTACGAGCAGTACTTC
TRBV7-2	NA	12	TRBJ2-7	NA	CASSPPTYEQYF	TGTGCCAGCAGCCCGCCAACCTACGAGCAGTACTTC
TRBV5-5	TRBD1	16	TRBJ2-1	NA	CASSLGMGQGKNEQFF	TGTGCCAGCAGCTTGGGAATGGGACAGGGTAAGAATGAGCAGTTCTTC
TRBV5-4	NA	13	TRBJ1-2	few	CASSLEALRGYTF	TGTGCCAGCAGCTTGGAGGCATTACGAGGCTACACCTTC
TRBV6-1	NA	14	TRBJ2-3	NA	CASSERQVTDTQYF	TGTGCCAGCAGTGAAAGGCAGGTCACAGATACGCAGTATTTT
TRBV30	TRBD1	14	TRBJ2-5	NA	CAWRGDRGEETQYF	TGTGCCTGGAGGGGAGACAGGGGAGAAGAGACCCAGTACTTC
TRBV19	NA	14	TRBJ1-6	few	CASSISYNNSPLHF	TGTGCCAGTAGTATCTCCTACAATAATTCACCCCTCCACTTT
TRBV7-2	NA	14	TRBJ2-3	NA	CASSPTTSTDTQYF	TGTGCCAGCAGCCCGACGACTAGCACAGATACGCAGTATTTT
TRBV7-5	NA	14	TRBJ2-2	NA	CVRSLFRGTGELFF	TGTGTCAGAAGCTTATTTAGGGGTACCGGGGAGCTGTTTTTT
TRBV4-1	TRBD1	15	TRBJ1-4	NA	CASSLPGQPNEKLFF	TGCGCCAGCAGCCTCCCGGGACAGCCTAATGAAAAACTGTTTTTT
TRBV11-3	NA	13	TRBJ2-7	once	CASSFQPGSEQYF	TGTGCCAGCAGCTTCCAACCAGGGAGCGAGCAGTACTTC
TRBV7-2	TRBD1	13	TRBJ1-2	NA	CASSSGTGGGYTF	TGTGCCAGCAGCTCCGGGACAGGGGGAGGCTACACCTTC
TRBV10-2	NA	15	TRBJ1-6	NA	CASSESWGGNSPLHF	TGCGCCAGCAGTGAGTCCTGGGGCGGGAATTCACCCCTCCACTTT
TRBV7-2	TRBD2	16	TRBJ2-7	NA	CASSLLGMVAGDEQYF	TGTGCCAGCAGCTTACTTGGTATGGTGGCGGGAGACGAGCAGTACTTC
TRBV30	NA	14	TRBJ2-2	NA	CAWSTGHYTGELFF	TGTGCCTGGAGTACCGGACATTACACCGGGGAGCTGTTTTTT
TRBV15	NA	15	TRBJ2-3	NA	CATSRDRGNADTQYF	TGTGCCACCAGCAGAGATCGGGGAAATGCAGATACGCAGTATTTT
TRBV2	NA	15	TRBJ2-1	few	CASRAGSVRADAQFF	TGTGCCAGCAGGGCAGGGTCCGTTCGTGCCGACGCGCAGTTCTTC
TRBV13	NA	17	TRBJ1-4	NA	CASSLGGLSRTNEKLFF	TGTGCCAGCAGCTTAGGGGGTTTAAGTCGGACTAATGAAAAACTGTTTTTT
TRBV19	NA	12	TRBJ1-1	NA	CASSEMGTEAFF	TGTGCCAGTAGCGAAATGGGTACTGAAGCTTTCTTT
TRBV27	NA	13	TRBJ2-7	medium-sized	CASSFGPSYEQYF	TGTGCCAGCAGTTTTGGACCCTCCTACGAGCAGTACTTC
TRBV27	NA	15	TRBJ1-2	NA	CASSSSRGGNYGYTF	TGTGCCAGCAGTTCATCCCGGGGGGGAAACTATGGCTACACCTTC
TRBV18	NA	14	TRBJ2-3	NA	CASSPDDASATQYF	TGTGCCAGCTCACCCGACGACGCTAGCGCTACGCAGTATTTT
TRBV29-1	TRBD2	14	TRBJ2-5	NA	CSVLGGEYQETQYF	TGCAGCGTTCTCGGGGGGGAGTACCAAGAGACCCAGTACTTC
TRBV9	TRBD1	16	TRBJ2-2	NA	CASNTGQALSTGELFF	TGTGCCAGCAACACGGGACAGGCGCTTTCAACCGGGGAGCTGTTTTTT
TRBV15	TRBD2	16	TRBJ2-5	NA	CATSRDPAGLGETQYF	TGTGCCACCAGCAGAGATCCAGCGGGGTTGGGAGAGACCCAGTACTTC
TRBV28	NA	13	TRBJ1-5	NA	CASSFWVNQPQHF	TGTGCCAGCAGTTTTTGGGTCAATCAGCCCCAGCATTTT
TRBV6-5	TRBD1	12	TRBJ1-1	NA	CASSYTGVEAFF	TGTGCCAGCAGTTATACAGGGGTTGAAGCTTTCTTT
TRBV10-1	NA	15	TRBJ1-4	NA	CASRERDPRREKLFF	TGCGCCAGCAGGGAAAGGGACCCTCGGCGGGAAAAACTGTTTTTT
TRBV7-2	NA	13	TRBJ2-5	NA	CASIHPEQETQYF	TGTGCCAGCATCCACCCAGAGCAGGAGACCCAGTACTTC
TRBV2	NA	15	TRBJ1-2	NA	CASTDPRPRNYGYTF	TGTGCCAGCACCGACCCTCGCCCGAGGAACTATGGCTACACCTTC
TRBV7-6	NA	12	TRBJ1-4	NA	CASSQNNEKLFF	TGTGCCAGCTCCCAGAACAATGAAAAACTGTTTTTT
TRBV28	NA	14	TRBJ2-1	few	CASSTLLSYNEQFF	TGTGCCTCCTCTACGCTACTCTCCTACAATGAGCAGTTCTTC
TRBV4-3	TRBD1	16	TRBJ2-1	NA	CASSNPGQGGRSEQFF	TGCGCCAGCAGCAACCCGGGACAGGGGGGTAGAAGTGAGCAGTTCTTC
TRBV5-5	TRBD1	13	TRBJ1-2	once	CASSTDRNYGYTF	TGTGCCAGCAGCACGGACAGGAACTATGGCTACACCTTC
TRBV19	NA	11	TRBJ2-7	NA	CASSGGSEQYF	TGTGCCAGTAGTGGGGGGTCCGAGCAGTACTTC
TRBV4-3	NA	16	TRBJ1-4	NA	CASSQDPPPGSEKLFF	TGCGCCAGCAGCCAAGATCCCCCCCCGGGGAGTGAAAAACTGTTTTTT
TRBV5-4	NA	13	TRBJ2-3	NA	CASSPERGDTQYF	TGTGCCAGCAGCCCGGAAAGGGGGGATACGCAGTATTTT
TRBV19	NA	16	TRBJ2-7	few	CASRTPGGPGSYEQYF	TGTGCCAGTAGGACCCCGGGCGGGCCAGGCTCCTACGAGCAGTACTTC
TRBV6-1	NA	17	TRBJ2-1	NA	CAISESMGGAPYNEQFF	TGTGCCATCAGTGAGTCAATGGGGGGGGCCCCCTACAATGAGCAGTTCTTC